These 23 T cell receptor beta chains share one sample of origin, sequenced in a study of tumor-infiltrating lymphocytes in localized non-small cell lung cancer. This table comes from immunoSEQ multiplex PCR, and its TCRdb copy is limited to in-frame clones, with some not included. The table includes around 25,000 clones, just under 70% detected once. The sample taken for sequencing was lung tumor tissue. The receptors come from a human donor with non-small cell lung cancer.

This rearrangement joins TRBV27 to TRBJ2-2; D is unclear. V was shortened by 8 bases and J by 8 bases, with 12 bases between the two germline ends. The germline gives CDR1 MNHEY, CDR2 SMNVEV (reference sequence). The CDR3 is 12 amino acids. The CDR3 sequence is CASCPLGGELFF. CDR3 bases: TGTGCCAGCTGTCCCTTGGGGGGGGAGCTGTTTTTT.

This chain joins TRBV11-2 and TRBJ1-2; 8 bases agree with TRBD1. The CDR3 runs 16 residues. V lost 5 bases, J lost 6 bases, and 14 bases stayed unmatched. Germline V CDR1 and CDR2: SGHAT, FQNNGV. The CDR3 loop reads CASSQGQATRAHGYTF. In DNA form, the CDR3 reads TGTGCCAGCAGCCAGGGACAGGCCACCCGCGCCCATGGCTACACCTTC.

This clone showed up just a few times. This chain connects TRBV7-2 to TRBJ1-2; D unclear. Trimming took 1 base from V and 7 from J, leaving 19 bases between them. Germline V CDR1 and CDR2: SGHTA, FQGNSA. The CDR3 length is 16 residues. CDR3 sequence: CASSLGPGIPLTGYTF. The DNA for the CDR3 is TGTGCCAGCAGCTTAGGCCCCGGGATCCCCCTTACTGGCTACACCTTC.

The gene calls are TRBV7-9 and TRBJ2-1; unclear D gene. Germline loops: CDR1 SEHNR, CDR2 FQNEAQ (reference sequence). V shed 6 bases and J shed 0 bases, with 12 bases lying between them. The CDR3 is 15 residues long. CDR3 nucleotide sequence: TGTGCCAGCAGAGGCGCGCGGAGCTCCTACAATGAGCAGTTCTTC. This encodes CASRGARSSYNEQFF.

The chain links TRBV10-2 to TRBJ2-1; maybe TRBD2 (5 bases). CDR1 WSHSY and CDR2 SAAADI come from the germline V gene. V lost 8 bases and J lost 4, with 15 bases in between. The CDR3 contains 14 residues. CDR3 sequence reads: CASALAGVYNEQFF. The CDR3 DNA follows: TGCGCCAGCGCCCTAGCCGGGGTATACAATGAGCAGTTCTTC.

J is TRBJ2-7 and V is TRBV4-1; 8 nucleotides line up with TRBD2. This CDR3 spans 15 amino acids. Germline-derived CDR1 and CDR2 are MGHRA and YSYEKL. After removal of 5 bases from V and 0 bases from J, the junction contained 6 bases not matched to a gene. This chain's CDR3 is CASSFREGSSYEQYF. CDR3 DNA sequence: TGCGCCAGCAGCTTCCGGGAGGGGAGCTCCTACGAGCAGTACTTC.

The gene calls are TRBV7-9 and TRBJ1-3; weak D call: TRBD1 (5 bases). Germline V lookup: CDR1 SEHNR, CDR2 FQNEAQ (reference sequence). The length of the CDR3 is 16 residues. Trimming removed 3 bases from V and 4 bases from J, with 16 bases in between. The CDR3 nucleotides are TGTGCCAGCAGCTTGATCAGGGCTAGGTCCGGAAACACCATATATTTT. Translation gives CASSLIRARSGNTIYF.

The table lists this clone with a few counts. This chain connects TRBV30 to TRBJ1-5; D possibly corresponds to TRBD1 (5 bases). This CDR3 spans 13 amino acids. Trimming left V 5 bases short and J 1 base short, with 9 bases between. Looked up from germline, CDR1 is GTSNPN and CDR2 is SVGIG (reference sequence). The CDR3 protein is CAWGRDSNQPQHF. CDR3 coding DNA: TGTGCCTGGGGCCGGGACAGCAATCAGCCCCAGCATTTT.

This clone was seen just once. The chain carries TRBV4-1 and TRBJ2-3; perhaps TRBD2 as D (6 bases). CDR1 and CDR2 from the germline V gene are MGHRA and YSYEKL. Deletions cut 0 bases from V and 4 bases from J, with 20 bases between. The CDR3 is 18 amino acids. As DNA, the CDR3 is TGCGCCAGCAGCCAAGATCTGTCGCGGGGAGTGGGCCCAGATACGCAGTATTTT. As protein: CASSQDLSRGVGPDTQYF.

This chain connects TRBV18 to TRBJ2-5; 7 bases are a match to TRBD1. CDR3 size: 13 residues. Germline CDR1 reads KGHSH; CDR2 reads LQKENI. J gave up 5 bases and V 6 bases, and 6 bases lay outside the gene matches. For the CDR3, the DNA is TGTGCCAGCTCGACAGGGATTGTGGAGACCCAGTACTTC. Translated, it gives CASSTGIVETQYF.

The chain links TRBV7-2 to TRBJ2-1; D unclear. CDR3 size: 13 residues. CDR1 and CDR2 from the germline V gene are SGHTA and FQGNSA. Trimming pared 1 base from V and 7 bases from J, leaving 8 bases between. The CDR3 bases are TGTGCCAGCAGCTTAGAGATTAGTAATGAGCAGTTCTTC. Encoded protein: CASSLEISNEQFF.

The gene calls are TRBV7-9 and TRBJ2-2; D is uncertain. Germline V gene data show CDR1 as SEHNR and CDR2 as FQNEAQ (reference sequence). The germline V and J ends were trimmed by 2 bases and 6 bases, with 7 bases remaining between them. The CDR3 consists of 13 residues. In DNA form, the CDR3 reads TGTGCCAGCAGCTTAATGGGGTCCGGGGAGCTGTTTTTT. It encodes CASSLMGSGELFF. The variable domain in full, with the rest retrieved from reference TRBV7-9 and TRBJ2-2, is DTGVSQNPRHKITKRGQNVTFRCDPISEHNRLYWYRQTLGQGPEFLTYFQNEAQLEKSRLLSDRFSAERPKGSFSTLEIQRTEQGDSAMYLCASSLMGSGELFFGEGSRLTVL.

The CDR3 DNA follows: TGTGCCAGCAGCCCCCTAGGAGGAAACACCGGGGAGCTGTTTTTT. Its protein product is CASSPLGGNTGELFF. This sequence joins TRBV9 and TRBJ2-2, with a tentative D call TRBD2 (5 bases). Between the trimmed V and J ends, which lost 4 bases and 2 bases, there was a span of 12 bases. This CDR3 is built from 15 residues. The germline V gene encodes CDR1 SGDLS and CDR2 YYNGEE. Together with reference TRBV9 and TRBJ2-2, the CDR3 gives the full variable domain: DSGVTQTPKHLITATGQRVTLRCSPRSGDLSVYWYQQSLDQGLQFLIQYYNGEERAKGNILERFSAQQFPDLHSELNLSSLELGDSALYFCASSPLGGNTGELFFGEGSRLTVL.

The J gene is TRBJ2-3, the V gene TRBV25-1; possibly TRBD1 for D (6 bases). The CDR3 is 12 amino acids. Germline assignment: CDR1 MGHDK and CDR2 SYGVNS. V was clipped by 4 bases and J by 8 bases, with 10 bases between them. This CDR3 is CASSAGQLTQYF. The CDR3 DNA sequence: TGTGCCAGCAGTGCCGGACAGCTTACGCAGTATTTT.

This chain uses TRBV21-1 with TRBJ2-1. TRBV21-1 is listed as a pseudogene. The CDR3 extends over 12 amino acids. As DNA, the CDR3 is TGTGCCAGCCCCGGGCGGTACAATGAGCAGTTCTTC. It is translated as CASPGRYNEQFF.

This chain uses TRBV10-2 with TRBJ2-3; D call uncertain. Trimming cost V 0 bases and J 6 bases, with 10 bases left between them. This CDR3 has 14 amino acids. In germline, CDR1 is WSHSY, CDR2 SAAADI. This chain's CDR3 is CASSESTPWDTQYF. The CDR3 DNA reads TGCGCCAGCAGTGAGTCAACACCTTGGGATACGCAGTATTTT.

This clone occurred a few times. The chain has TRBV7-9 and TRBJ2-1; 11 bases align to TRBD2. Germline CDR1 reads SEHNR; CDR2 reads FQNEAQ (reference sequence). This CDR3 spans 17 amino acids. The junction had 12 bases not matched to a gene; V was cut back by 5 bases and J by 6 bases. The CDR3 is CASSLHSGRASFNEQFF. CDR3 bases: TGTGCCAGCAGCCTACATAGCGGGAGGGCGAGTTTCAATGAGCAGTTCTTC.

The chain carries TRBV19 and TRBJ2-2; 7 bases align to TRBD1. Germline V CDR1 and CDR2: LNHDA, SQIVND (reference sequence). Trimming at V came to 6 bases and at J to 5 bases, leaving 6 bases not matched to a gene. The CDR3 consists of 14 residues. CDR3 sequence reads: CASSLTGATGELFF. The CDR3 coding sequence is TGTGCCAGTAGCCTCACAGGGGCAACCGGGGAGCTGTTTTTT.

The chain links TRBV6-5 to TRBJ1-5; D perhaps matches TRBD1 (6 bases). Trimming stripped 7 bases from V and 0 bases from J, with 10 bases between. There are 14 residues in the CDR3. From germline, CDR1 is MNHEY and CDR2 SVGAGI. In DNA, the CDR3 is TGTGCCAGCAATGACAGGCATAGCAATCAGCCCCAGCATTTT. Translated, it gives CASNDRHSNQPQHF.

The table lists this clone with a few counts. J is TRBJ2-7 and V is TRBV27; D unclear. The CDR3 totals 13 residues. CDR1 is MNHEY and CDR2 is SMNVEV in the germline V gene (reference sequence). V lost 3 bases and J 6 bases, leaving 12 bases between the germline ends. This chain's CDR3 is CASSFHAAPEQYF. CDR3 in DNA: TGTGCCAGCAGTTTTCATGCAGCGCCCGAGCAGTACTTC.

DNA for the CDR3: TGCGCCAGCAGCCAAGATCGCGGTAAGGGGGAAAAACTGTTTTTT. Protein sequence: CASSQDRGKGEKLFF. The chain joins TRBV4-1 to TRBJ1-4; a weak D match, TRBD1 (5 bases). CDR3 length: 15 amino acids. Germline lookup yields CDR1 MGHRA and CDR2 YSYEKL. Between the trimmed V and J ends, which lost 0 bases and 8 bases, there was a span of 13 bases.

This clone was found a few times. This chain connects TRBV4-2 to TRBJ1-1, with D unresolved. The CDR3 contains 13 residues. V lost 1 base to trimming and J lost 1 base, with 4 bases between them. Germline CDR1 reads LGHNA; CDR2 reads YNFKEQ. CDR3 DNA: TGTGCCAGCAGCCAAGGGGGGAACACTGAAGCTTTCTTT. Encoded protein: CASSQGGNTEAFF.

This clone occurred a few times. For the CDR3, the DNA is TGTGCCAGCAGTAGAGGGGGCCGGGGCACTGAAGCTTTCTTT. It translates to CASSRGGRGTEAFF. The chain is built from TRBV2 and TRBJ1-1, with 7 nucleotides matching TRBD1. CDR3 length: 14 residues. Trimming took 5 bases from V and 4 from J; bases not matched to a gene: 7. Germline V gives CDR1 SNHLY, CDR2 FYNNEI.